This T cell receptor beta chain was captured in a study of T-cell reconstitution after alpha-beta-depleted transplantation in children. Preparation of the TCRbeta library used unique molecular identifiers. TCRdb fed the PCR reads into MiXCR, producing one record per CDR3 protein. Of around 72,000 distinct CDR3 sequences in the sample, 4.9% were seen once. This clonotype was seen ten or more times. The antigen is not known. Whole-study results and caveats: T-cell counts and diversity were attributed mostly to newly produced T cells one year after transplant. From surviving recipient T cells and thymic progenitors came the high day-60 TCRbeta diversity observed in some patients. About two months after transplant, alpha-beta T cells reportedly came from several hundred expanded graft clones.

After removal of 4 bases from V and 2 bases from J, the junction contained 7 bases not matched to a gene. The CDR3 runs 17 residues. CDR1 is SGHVS, CDR2 FQNEAQ, per germline. The source material was PBMCs, mostly from graft donor cells, sampled 180 days after TCRalphabeta/CD19-depleted stem cell transplant. The chain employs TRBV7-8 and TRBJ2-1; 11 nucleotides align to TRBD1. The sequence derives from a boy in the first two years of life who had a stem cell transplant for acute myeloid leukemia, so the T cells may come from the graft donor. As DNA, the CDR3 is TGTGCCAGCAGCTCAAACCCGGGACAGGGGGCCTACAATGAGCAGTTCTTC. This sequence encodes CASSSNPGQGAYNEQFF.